The present TCR beta chain was sequenced within a study of memory CD4+ T cells and cytomegalovirus serostatus. Across the study: Of the healthy Belgian adults, nine or ten were CMV seropositive and more than 20 seronegative.

Generated by immunoSEQ multiplex PCR, the TCRdb table keeps only in-frame clones and is missing some. This table has 50,000 to 75,000 clones, around 86% appearing once. In regard to this clone: Its antigen is as yet unknown.

The sort gate was single viable CD3+CD4+CD8-CD45RO+ cells for memory CD4+ T cells. Donors' CMV status reflects serum IgG against pp150, pp28, p38, p52. Study-level findings and limits: Median bootstrapped AUC for CMV status was approximately 0.95 originally, approximately 0.9 US-trained.

The CDR3 has 13 residues. Looked up from germline, CDR1 is LNHDA and CDR2 is SQIVND (reference sequence). Trimming left V 8 bases short and J 3 bases short, with 11 bases between. The TCR was taken from an adult in good health and CMV-seronegative. Sequenced input: memory CD4+ T cells from blood. This chain joins TRBV19 and TRBJ1-5; no reliable D call. The CDR3 loop is CASSTAINQPQHF. CDR3 DNA: TGTGCCAGTTCCACAGCGATCAATCAGCCCCAGCATTTT. The complete variable domain, with remaining parts taken from reference TRBV19 and TRBJ1-5, reads DGGITQSPKYLFRKEGQNVTLSCEQNLNHDAMYWYRQDPGQGLRLIYYSQIVNDFQKGDIAEGYSVSREKKESFPLTVTSAQKNPTAFYLCASSTAINQPQHFGDGTRLSIL.